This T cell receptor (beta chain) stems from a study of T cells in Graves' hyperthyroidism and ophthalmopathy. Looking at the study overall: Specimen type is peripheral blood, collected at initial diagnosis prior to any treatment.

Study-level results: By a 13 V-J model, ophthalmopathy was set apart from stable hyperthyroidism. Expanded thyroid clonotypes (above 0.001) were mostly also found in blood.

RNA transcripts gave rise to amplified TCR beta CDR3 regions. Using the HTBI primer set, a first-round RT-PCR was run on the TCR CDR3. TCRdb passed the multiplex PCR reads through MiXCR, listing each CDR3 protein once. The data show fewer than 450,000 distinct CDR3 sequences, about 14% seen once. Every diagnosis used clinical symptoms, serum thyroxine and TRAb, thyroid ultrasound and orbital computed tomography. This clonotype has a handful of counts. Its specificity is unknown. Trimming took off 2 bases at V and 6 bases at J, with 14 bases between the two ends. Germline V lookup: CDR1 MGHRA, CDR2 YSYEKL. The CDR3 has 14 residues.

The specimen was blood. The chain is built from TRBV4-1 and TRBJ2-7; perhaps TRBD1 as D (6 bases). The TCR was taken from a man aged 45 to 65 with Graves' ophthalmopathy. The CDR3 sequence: CASSQREGDTEQYF. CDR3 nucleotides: TGCGCCAGCAGCCAACGGGAAGGGGACACCGAGCAGTACTTC.